This is a list of T cell receptor beta chains from one sample in a study of tumor-infiltrating lymphocytes in localized non-small cell lung cancer. Sequencing was performed with immunoSEQ multiplex PCR; in TCRdb, only in-frame clones are kept and a portion is missing. Of several thousand clones in the sample, almost 85% are singletons; the top ten hold 6.5% to 7.5%. Input material: uninvolved lung tissue not adjacent to the tumor. The origin of the receptors is a human donor with non-small cell lung cancer. CDR3s include the opening cysteine and the closing phenylalanine or tryptophan.

j_gene: TRBJ2-5
v_gene: TRBV4-2
CDR3aa: CASSQDLTGAETQYF

j_gene: TRBJ2-5
v_gene: TRBV10-2
CDR3aa: CASRTESYQETQYF

j_gene: TRBJ2-2
v_gene: TRBV4-3
CDR3aa: CASSLLGFEDTGELFF

j_gene: TRBJ1-3
v_gene: TRBV5-6
CDR3aa: CASRTVNSGNTIYF

j_gene: TRBJ2-3
v_gene: TRBV5-1
CDR3aa: CASSSEAGGTDTQYF

j_gene: TRBJ2-1
v_gene: TRBV14
CDR3aa: CASSETGTPSLWEFF

j_gene: TRBJ2-1
v_gene: TRBV10-3
CDR3aa: CAISESKASGDNNEQFF

j_gene: TRBJ1-1
v_gene: TRBV19
CDR3aa: CASSTRQGARNTEAFF

j_gene: TRBJ1-1
v_gene: TRBV29-1
CDR3aa: CSVVRDRNTEAFF

j_gene: TRBJ2-2
v_gene: TRBV7-2
CDR3aa: CASSSYGQVTTGELFF

j_gene: TRBJ1-5
v_gene: TRBV6-5
CDR3aa: CASSLTHGTDQPQHF

j_gene: TRBJ2-5
v_gene: TRBV27
CDR3aa: CASSLETGRGTQYF

j_gene: TRBJ1-6
v_gene: TRBV6-5
CDR3aa: CASSYGDVSYNSPLHF

j_gene: TRBJ2-1
v_gene: TRBV30
CDR3aa: CAWGSGSSQFF

j_gene: TRBJ2-7
v_gene: TRBV28
CDR3aa: CASSPPLAGGPYEQYF

j_gene: TRBJ1-2
v_gene: TRBV27
CDR3aa: CASSFGQGAVYGYTF

j_gene: TRBJ2-7
v_gene: TRBV29-1
CDR3aa: CSVRGQVDEQYF

j_gene: TRBJ2-1
v_gene: TRBV9
CDR3aa: CASSAWDHSYNEQFF

j_gene: TRBJ1-1
v_gene: TRBV29-1
CDR3aa: CSAGFEAFF

j_gene: TRBJ2-5
v_gene: TRBV12-5
CDR3aa: CASGLALGLQETQYF

j_gene: TRBJ2-2
v_gene: TRBV7-9
CDR3aa: CASSRAGETGELFF

j_gene: TRBJ1-1
v_gene: TRBV30
CDR3aa: CAWKKDFGTSGTEAFF